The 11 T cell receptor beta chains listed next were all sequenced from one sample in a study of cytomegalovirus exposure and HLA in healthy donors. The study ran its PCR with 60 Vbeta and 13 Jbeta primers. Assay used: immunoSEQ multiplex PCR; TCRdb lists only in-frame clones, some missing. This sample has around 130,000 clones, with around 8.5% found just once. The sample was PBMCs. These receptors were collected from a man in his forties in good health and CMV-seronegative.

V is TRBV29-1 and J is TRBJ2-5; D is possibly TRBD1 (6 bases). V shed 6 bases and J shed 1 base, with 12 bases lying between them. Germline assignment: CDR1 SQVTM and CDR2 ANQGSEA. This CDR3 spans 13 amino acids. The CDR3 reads CSVLGAIQETQYF. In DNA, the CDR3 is TGCAGCGTGTTGGGGGCTATCCAAGAGACCCAGTACTTC.

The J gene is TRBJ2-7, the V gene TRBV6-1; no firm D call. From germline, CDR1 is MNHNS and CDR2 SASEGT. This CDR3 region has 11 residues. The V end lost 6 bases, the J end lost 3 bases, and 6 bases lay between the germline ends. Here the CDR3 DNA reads TGTGCCAGCAGGTACAGCTACGAGCAGTACTTC. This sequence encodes CASRYSYEQYF.

The CDR3 region has the DNA TGTGCCAGCAGCCCTTTCCCTGGGGGGGCGATAGAGACCCAGTACTTC. Protein sequence: CASSPFPGGAIETQYF. The rearrangement uses TRBV7-9 and TRBJ2-5; tentative D call: TRBD2 (7 bases). The CDR3 is made up of 16 amino acids. V was trimmed by 5 bases and J by 4 bases, leaving 20 bases between them. Per the germline V gene, CDR1 is SEHNR and CDR2 is FQNEAQ (reference sequence).

CDR3 DNA: TGCGCCAGCAGCCCGGGACAGGGTAGCACTGAAGCTTTCTTT. Its protein product is CASSPGQGSTEAFF. This chain uses TRBV5-1 with TRBJ1-1; 9 bases line up with TRBD1. After removal of 4 bases from V and 4 bases from J, the junction contained 5 bases not matched to a gene. The germline V gene has CDR1 SGHRS and CDR2 YFSETQ. CDR3 length: 14 amino acids.

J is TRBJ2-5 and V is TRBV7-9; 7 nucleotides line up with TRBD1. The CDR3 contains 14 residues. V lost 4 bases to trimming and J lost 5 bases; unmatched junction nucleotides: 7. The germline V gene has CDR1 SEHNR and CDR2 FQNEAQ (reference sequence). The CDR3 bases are TGTGCCAGCAGCTCATCCCCCAGGGGGGAGACCCAGTACTTC. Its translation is CASSSSPRGETQYF.

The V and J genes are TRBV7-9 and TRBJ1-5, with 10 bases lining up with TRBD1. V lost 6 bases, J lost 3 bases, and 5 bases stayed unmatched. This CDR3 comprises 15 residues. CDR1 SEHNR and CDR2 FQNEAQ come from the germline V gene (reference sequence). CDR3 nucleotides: TGTGCCAGCAGTCCAGGACAGGGGGACAATCAGCCCCAGCATTTT. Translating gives CASSPGQGDNQPQHF.

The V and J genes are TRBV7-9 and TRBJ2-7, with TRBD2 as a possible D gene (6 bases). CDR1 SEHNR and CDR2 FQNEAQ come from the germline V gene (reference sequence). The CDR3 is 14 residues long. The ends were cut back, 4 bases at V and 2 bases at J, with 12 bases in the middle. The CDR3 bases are TGTGCCAGCAGCTACGGGGGTGTGCCCTACGAGCAGTACTTC. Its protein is CASSYGGVPYEQYF.

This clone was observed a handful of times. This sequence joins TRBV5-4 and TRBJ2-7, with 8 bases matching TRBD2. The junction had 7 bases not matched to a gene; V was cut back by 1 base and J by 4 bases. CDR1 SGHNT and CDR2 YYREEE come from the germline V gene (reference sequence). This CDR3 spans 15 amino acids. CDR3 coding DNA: TGTGCCAGCAGCTTGAAGCCGGGACTAGTTTACGAGCAGTACTTC. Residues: CASSLKPGLVYEQYF.

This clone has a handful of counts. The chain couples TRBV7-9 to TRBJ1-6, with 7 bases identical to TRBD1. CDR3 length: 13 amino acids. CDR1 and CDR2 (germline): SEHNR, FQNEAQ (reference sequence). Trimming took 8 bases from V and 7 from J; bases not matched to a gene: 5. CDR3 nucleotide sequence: TGTGCCAGCTCCGGGACAGCCAATTCACCCCTCCACTTT. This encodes CASSGTANSPLHF.

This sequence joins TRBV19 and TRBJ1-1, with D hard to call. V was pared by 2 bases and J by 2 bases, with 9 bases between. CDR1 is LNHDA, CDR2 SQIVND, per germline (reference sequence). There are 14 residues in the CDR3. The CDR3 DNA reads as TGTGCCAGTAGTATACAGGCTATTAACACTGAAGCTTTCTTT. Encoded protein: CASSIQAINTEAFF.

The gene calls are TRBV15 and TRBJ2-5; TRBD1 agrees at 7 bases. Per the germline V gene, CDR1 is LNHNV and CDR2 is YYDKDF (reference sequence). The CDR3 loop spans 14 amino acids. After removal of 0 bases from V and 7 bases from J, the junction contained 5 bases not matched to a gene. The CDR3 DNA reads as TGTGCCACCAGCAGAGATCCCAACAGGGGGACCCAGTACTTC. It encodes CATSRDPNRGTQYF.